One sample yielded the 9 T cell receptor beta chains listed below, sequenced in a study of vaccination effects on CD4 cells after COVID-19. Some clones are missing from TCRdb's copy, which holds only in-frame ones; the method was immunoSEQ multiplex PCR. The data hold about 27,000 clones, with about 84% observed a single time. These receptors have no identified antigens. Antigen-specific CD4+ T cells were expanded with viral peptide pools in the ViraFEST assay before sequencing. Culturing for around 10 days preceded CD4+ T cell isolation. A positive SARS-CoV-2 PCR test fell between March and December 2020. This specimen consisted of CD4+ T cells from PBMCs cultured with HCoV-NL63 spike peptides, obtained before COVID-19 vaccination. Receptor source: a human donor who had a prior SARS-CoV-2 infection.

This clone was detected only a few times. The J gene is TRBJ2-3, the V gene TRBV6-4; 8 nucleotides align to TRBD2. In germline, CDR1 is MRHNA, CDR2 SNTAGT. V gave up 3 bases and J gave up 1 base; unmatched junction bases: 0. This CDR3 comprises 14 residues. The CDR3 protein is CASSERGGTDTQYF. CDR3 DNA: TGTGCCAGCAGTGAGCGGGGGGGCACAGATACGCAGTATTTT.

This chain connects TRBV7-9 to TRBJ2-1; a weak D match, TRBD2 (6 bases). The CDR3 sequence is 16 residues long. The V gene's germline CDR1 is SEHNR and CDR2 FQNEAQ (reference sequence). Deletions cut 3 bases from V and 1 base from J, with 13 bases between. The CDR3 loop is CASSFSGTLSYNEQFF. The CDR3 bases are TGTGCCAGCAGCTTTAGCGGCACCTTATCCTACAATGAGCAGTTCTTC. Full variable domain (remainder filled in from reference TRBV7-9 and TRBJ2-1): DTGVSQNPRHKITKRGQNVTFRCDPISEHNRLYWYRQTLGQGPEFLTYFQNEAQLEKSRLLSDRFSAERPKGSFSTLEIQRTEQGDSAMYLCASSFSGTLSYNEQFFGPGTRLTVL.

The rearrangement links TRBV11-2 to TRBJ1-5; TRBD1 aligns across 7 bases. Looked up from germline, CDR1 is SGHAT and CDR2 is FQNNGV. The CDR3 has 15 amino acids. Trimming took 5 bases from V and 6 from J; bases not matched to a gene: 10. The CDR3 coding sequence is TGTGCCAGCAGCCCAACGACAGGGCCAGGTCAGCCCCAGCATTTT. It yields the protein CASSPTTGPGQPQHF.

The chain employs TRBV6-1 and TRBJ1-1; possibly TRBD1 for D (6 bases). V gave up 3 bases and J gave up 3 bases, with 20 bases separating them. The CDR3 is made up of 17 amino acids. In germline, CDR1 is MNHNS, CDR2 SASEGT. CDR3 protein: CASSDLIQGFGDTEAFF. DNA for the CDR3: TGTGCCAGCAGTGACCTAATACAGGGATTCGGGGACACTGAAGCTTTCTTT.

Comments on this clone: One end of the junction does not line up with germline, which may come from a read error. This chain joins TRBV7-7 and TRBJ2-7, with TRBD1 matching over 8 bases. The V gene's germline CDR1 is SSHAT and CDR2 FNYEAQ (reference sequence). CDR3 length equals 14 residues. The CDR3 loop is CASSSGQGAGEQYF. CDR3 nucleotide sequence: TGTGCTAGCAGCTCTGGACAGGGCGCGGGGGAGCAGTACTTC.

This clone was recorded a few times. V gene TRBV2 combines with J gene TRBJ1-2; D is ambiguous. Germline values: CDR1 SNHLY, CDR2 FYNNEI. The CDR3 contains 12 residues. V was shortened by 6 bases and J by 5 bases, with 10 bases between the two germline ends. The CDR3 coding sequence is TGTGCCAGCAGCTTTGTGGGGTATGGCTACACCTTC. As protein: CASSFVGYGYTF.

This chain links TRBV3-1 (or the pseudogene TRBV3-2) with TRBJ2-7; 13 bases fit TRBD2. From germline, CDR1 is LGHDT and CDR2 YNNKEL (reference sequence). The CDR3 runs to 16 residues. The V segment lost 4 bases and the J segment 0 bases; nucleotides outside the gene matches: 3. CDR3 DNA sequence: TGTGCCAGCAGCCGGACTAGCGGGAGTTACTCCTACGAGCAGTACTTC. As protein: CASSRTSGSYSYEQYF.

In this sample, this clone turned up a few times. The chain is built from TRBV2 and TRBJ1-5; TRBD1 might be the D (5 bases). Between the trimmed V and J ends, which lost 2 bases and 9 bases, there was a span of 14 bases. The CDR3 is made up of 14 amino acids. Germline-derived CDR1 and CDR2 are SNHLY and FYNNEI. CDR3 region: CASSERRGNGPQHF. CDR3 coding DNA: TGTGCCAGCAGTGAAAGGCGGGGGAATGGGCCCCAGCATTTT.

The V call is TRBV19, the J call TRBJ1-4, with D possibly matching TRBD1 (5 bases). The V end lost 4 bases, the J end lost 4 bases, and 13 bases lay between the germline ends. The CDR3 extends over 15 amino acids. Per the germline V gene, CDR1 is LNHDA and CDR2 is SQIVND (reference sequence). This chain's CDR3 is CASSTPKGNNEKLFF. The CDR3 bases are TGTGCCAGTAGTACCCCGAAGGGGAATAATGAAAAACTGTTTTTT.